Each of the 25 T cell receptor beta chains below was sequenced from the same sample in a study of beta chain features in type 1 diabetes. Expressed TCRB transcripts got sequenced, as all isolated RNA was reverse transcribed. Assay: immunoSEQ multiplex PCR; the TCRdb copy retains only in-frame clones and omits some. Of about 240,000 clones in the sample, about 26% were seen once. Sequencing was done on a sample of central memory CD4+ T cells from blood. These receptors all stem from a man aged 25-45 years in good health.

This clone was detected only a few times. The genes are TRBV2 and TRBJ2-1, with D perhaps TRBD1 (5 bases). The CDR3 is 13 amino acids. The ends were cut back, 6 bases at V and 7 bases at J, with 13 bases in the middle. CDR1 and CDR2 (germline): SNHLY, FYNNEI. Written as DNA, the CDR3 is TGTGCCAGCAGGGACACGAGAGCTAATGAGCAGTTCTTC. It encodes CASRDTRANEQFF.

This clone has only a few counts. The chain carries TRBV30 and TRBJ1-5, with D possibly being TRBD1 (5 bases). CDR1 is GTSNPN and CDR2 is SVGIG in the germline V gene (reference sequence). The CDR3 has 12 amino acids. V was shortened by 5 bases and J by 2 bases, with 7 bases between the two germline ends. CDR3 region: CAWQGGNQPQHF. CDR3 DNA: TGTGCCTGGCAGGGAGGCAATCAGCCCCAGCATTTT.

This clone was detected a few times. The rearrangement uses TRBV5-1 and TRBJ1-2; D not resolved. There are 12 residues in the CDR3. V lost 0 bases to trimming and J lost 5 bases, with 5 bases between them. CDR1 is SGHRS, CDR2 YFSETQ, per germline. The CDR3 is CASSLDGYGYTF. The CDR3 coding sequence is TGCGCCAGCAGCTTGGATGGATATGGCTACACCTTC. Full variable domain (remainder filled in from reference TRBV5-1 and TRBJ1-2): KAGVTQTPRYLIKTRGQQVTLSCSPISGHRSVSWYQQTPGQGLQFLFEYFSETQRNKGNFPGRFSGRQFSNSRSEMNVSTLELGDSALYLCASSLDGYGYTFGSGTRLTVV.

V gene TRBV15 combines with J gene TRBJ2-7; TRBD1 is a possible D gene (6 bases). This CDR3 region has 13 residues. Trimming left V 0 bases short and J 6 bases short, with 9 bases between. CDR1 and CDR2 from the germline V gene are LNHNV and YYDKDF (reference sequence). The CDR3 here is CATSRDGTTEQYF. CDR3 sequence (DNA): TGTGCCACCAGCAGAGACGGGACAACCGAGCAGTACTTC. The full variable domain, completed using reference TRBV15 and TRBJ2-7, is DAMVIQNPRYQVTQFGKPVTLSCSQTLNHNVMYWYQQKSSQAPKLLFHYYDKDFNNEADTPDNFQSRRPNTSFCFLDIRSPGLGDTAMYLCATSRDGTTEQYFGPGTRLTVT.

V usage is TRBV4-3 and J usage is TRBJ2-7; no definite D call. Trimming took off 0 bases at V and 6 bases at J, with 9 bases between the two ends. Germline CDR1 and CDR2: LGHNA and YSLEER. The CDR3 loop spans 13 amino acids. The CDR3 coding sequence is TGCGCCAGCAGCCAAGATTTGCAGCTCGAGCAGTACTTC. Amino acids: CASSQDLQLEQYF.

This sequence joins TRBV27 and TRBJ2-1; 11 positions match TRBD2. The germline V gene encodes CDR1 MNHEY and CDR2 SMNVEV (reference sequence). This CDR3 has 16 residues. The trim removed 6 bases at V and 4 bases at J, leaving 8 bases unmatched. CDR3: CASRAGLAGRYNEQFF. The DNA for the CDR3 is TGTGCCAGCAGGGCAGGACTAGCGGGTCGGTACAATGAGCAGTTCTTC.

This sequence joins TRBV5-1 and TRBJ2-3; 9 bases line up with TRBD2. This CDR3 contains 15 residues. Trimming took 4 bases from V and 3 from J; bases not matched to a gene: 6. Germline CDR1 SGHRS, CDR2 YFSETQ. CDR3 DNA: TGCGCCAGCAGCCGGTGGGCGGGAGGGACAGATACGCAGTATTTT. It codes for CASSRWAGGTDTQYF.

This clone occurred a few times. The V gene is TRBV10-2, the J gene TRBJ1-2; tentatively, D is TRBD1 (5 bases). This CDR3 is built from 12 residues. Trimming cost V 3 bases and J 5 bases, with 7 bases left between them. The germline gives CDR1 WSHSY, CDR2 SAAADI. The CDR3 spells CASSDKGYGYTF. The CDR3 DNA reads as TGCGCCAGCAGTGATAAGGGGTATGGCTACACCTTC.

This clone was seen a handful of times. This chain links TRBV7-2 with TRBJ2-7, with 10 bases identical to TRBD2. The germline V gene encodes CDR1 SGHTA and CDR2 FQGNSA. CDR3 size: 15 residues. With 4 bases clipped from V and 0 bases from J, the junction kept 3 bases outside the gene matches. The CDR3 nucleotides read TGTGCCAGCAGCTCCATAGCGGGGGGCTCCTACGAGCAGTACTTC. Translation gives CASSSIAGGSYEQYF.

This clone was seen a handful of times. The CDR3 loop reads CASNRGYGYTF. CDR3 sequence (DNA): TGTGCCAGCAATAGGGGATATGGCTACACCTTC. The chain links TRBV25-1 to TRBJ1-2; D is perhaps TRBD1 (5 bases). V was shortened by 7 bases and J by 5 bases, with 8 bases between the two germline ends. From germline, CDR1 is MGHDK and CDR2 SYGVNS. The CDR3 is 11 residues long.

The V call is TRBV9, the J call TRBJ2-5; D is possibly TRBD1 or TRBD2 (6 bases each). V was trimmed by 3 bases and J by 3 bases, leaving 15 bases between them. The CDR3 is made up of 15 amino acids. Germline lookup yields CDR1 SGDLS and CDR2 YYNGEE. The DNA for the CDR3 is TGTGCCAGCAGCGCTACCTTGGAGGGGGAAGAGACCCAGTACTTC. It codes for CASSATLEGEETQYF.

This clone turned up a few times. The chain is built from TRBV11-2 and TRBJ2-3; 7 bases are a match to TRBD1. CDR1 and CDR2 (germline): SGHAT, FQNNGV. After removal of 3 bases from V and 0 bases from J, the junction contained 3 bases not matched to a gene. There are 15 residues in the CDR3. As DNA, the CDR3 is TGTGCCAGCAGCTTGGGACAGACTAGCACAGATACGCAGTATTTT. Its translation is CASSLGQTSTDTQYF.

The chain has TRBV5-6 and TRBJ1-5; D unresolved. Trimming removed 6 bases from V and 7 bases from J, with 11 bases in between. The germline CDR1 and CDR2 sequences are SGHDT and YYEEEE. This CDR3 comprises 12 residues. CDR3 DNA sequence: TGTGCCAGCAACCGTGCAGGCCAGCCCCAGCATTTT. Its translation is CASNRAGQPQHF.

V and J are TRBV30 and TRBJ2-1; 9 bases align to TRBD2. Germline V gene data show CDR1 as GTSNPN and CDR2 as SVGIG (reference sequence). With 5 bases clipped from V and 8 bases from J, the junction kept 4 bases outside the gene matches. The CDR3 is 12 amino acids. In DNA form, the CDR3 reads TGTGCCTGGGGGACTAGCCTAGATGAGCAGTTCTTC. The encoded protein is CAWGTSLDEQFF.

The table lists this clone with a few counts. J is TRBJ2-7 and V is TRBV5-4; D not resolved. This CDR3 comprises 14 residues. Trimming cost V 2 bases and J 1 base, with 10 bases left between them. Germline V gives CDR1 SGHNT, CDR2 YYREEE (reference sequence). This CDR3 reads CASSFNQASYEQYF. The CDR3 bases are TGTGCCAGCAGCTTTAACCAGGCTTCCTACGAGCAGTACTTC.

The gene calls are TRBV4-3 and TRBJ2-1; TRBD2 is a possible D gene (5 bases). CDR1 and CDR2 from the germline V gene are LGHNA and YSLEER. The CDR3 runs to 16 residues. V lost 0 bases and J lost 1, with 10 bases in between. The CDR3 sequence: CASSQDPRGSYNEQFF. For the CDR3, the DNA is TGCGCCAGCAGCCAAGATCCCAGAGGGTCCTACAATGAGCAGTTCTTC.

This clone showed up just a few times. The V and J genes are TRBV4-3 and TRBJ2-3; 7 nucleotides line up with TRBD2. Germline lookup yields CDR1 LGHNA and CDR2 YSLEER. The ends lost 1 base at V and 6 bases at J; junction bases unmatched: 10. CDR3 size: 16 residues. CDR3: CASSQAGELAVDTQYF. The CDR3 DNA sequence: TGCGCCAGCAGCCAAGCGGGGGAGCTAGCGGTGGATACGCAGTATTTT.

The chain carries TRBV21-1 and TRBJ1-5. TRBV21-1 is shown as a pseudogene. CDR3 length: 14 residues. The CDR3 coding sequence is TGTGCCAGCAGCAAAGGAACCAGCAATCAGCCCCAGCATTTT. Its protein product is CASSKGTSNQPQHF.

This clone was seen only a few times. The chain combines TRBV4-1 with TRBJ2-5; D not certain. CDR1 MGHRA and CDR2 YSYEKL come from the germline V gene. The CDR3 length is 14 residues. Trimming shortened V by 1 base and J by 5 bases, and 11 bases separated the two germline ends. DNA for the CDR3: TGCGCCAGCAGCCAAGGCACAGCCGGTGAGACCCAGTACTTC. Protein: CASSQGTAGETQYF.

This clone was counted only a few times. A read error may explain this, as a much larger clone is one base away. The genes are TRBV15 and TRBJ2-5; 7 positions match TRBD1. Germline loops: CDR1 LNHNV, CDR2 YYDKDF (reference sequence). With V trimmed by 5 bases and J by 5 bases, 11 bases remained unmatched. The CDR3 contains 15 residues. The CDR3 here is CATSGNQGVGETQYF. CDR3 DNA sequence: TGTGCCACCAGCGGAAACCAGGGGGTTGGCGAGACCCAGTACTTC.

About this clone: The same CDR3 also results from other DNA sequences found in this sample. This chain connects TRBV15 to TRBJ2-7; perhaps TRBD1 as D (6 bases). Per germline, CDR1 LNHNV and CDR2 YYDKDF (reference sequence). This CDR3 comprises 13 residues. V lost 3 bases, J lost 4 bases, and 10 bases lay in between. CDR3 amino acids: CATSRDSGYEQYF. DNA of the CDR3: TGTGCCACCAGCAGGGACAGTGGGTACGAGCAGTACTTC. The whole variable domain, remainder taken from reference TRBV15 and TRBJ2-7, is DAMVIQNPRYQVTQFGKPVTLSCSQTLNHNVMYWYQQKSSQAPKLLFHYYDKDFNNEADTPDNFQSRRPNTSFCFLDIRSPGLGDTAMYLCATSRDSGYEQYFGPGTRLTVT.

In its sample, this clone was seen once. One end of the junction varies from germline; a read error may be responsible. The V call is TRBV2, the J call TRBJ2-5; TRBD2 is a possible D gene (6 bases). Germline loops: CDR1 SNHLY, CDR2 FYNNEI. The CDR3 sequence is 13 residues long. For the CDR3, the DNA is TGTGCCAGCTGTGAGGACTATCAAGAGACCCAGTACTTC. It encodes CASCEDYQETQYF.

A few counts support this clone. The chain links TRBV29-1 to TRBJ2-3; TRBD2 aligns across 9 bases. The CDR3 is 17 residues long. The germline V gene has CDR1 SQVTM and CDR2 ANQGSEA. Trimming cost V 1 base and J 5 bases; bases outside gene matches: 13. The CDR3 bases are TGCAGCGTTGAAGGAGTGAGGGTAGCGGGAGAGGAAGATACGCAGTATTTT. Encoded protein: CSVEGVRVAGEEDTQYF.

This clone was found a few times. The chain uses TRBV27 and TRBJ2-1; 11 bases are a match to TRBD2. CDR1 MNHEY and CDR2 SMNVEV come from the germline V gene (reference sequence). The CDR3 length is 15 residues. The trim removed 4 bases at V and 7 bases at J, leaving 6 bases unmatched. CDR3 protein: CASSSLAGGRNEQFF. CDR3 DNA sequence: TGTGCCAGCAGTTCCTTAGCGGGGGGGAGGAATGAGCAGTTCTTC.

This clone showed up just a few times. The V and J genes are TRBV7-2 and TRBJ2-4; 11 nucleotides line up with TRBD1. V shed 6 bases, J shed 7 bases, and the junction held 8 bases outside the gene matches. This CDR3 has 15 residues. CDR1 is SGHTA and CDR2 is FQGNSA in the germline V gene. The CDR3 reads CASSSGTGGRNIQYF. The CDR3 DNA reads TGTGCCAGCAGTTCCGGGACAGGGGGGAGGAACATTCAGTACTTC.